This T cell receptor beta chain was recovered during a study of radiation and T cells in renal cell carcinoma. This CDR3 has 13 amino acids. V lost 0 bases, J lost 3 bases, and 6 bases lay in between. Germline V lookup: CDR1 SGHNT, CDR2 YYREEE (reference sequence). Time point defined: blood 4 weeks post-SBRT, at nephrectomy. The treatment denotes: 15 Gy SBRT to primary tumor, nephrectomy 4 weeks later. Nephrectomy followed 15 Gy stereotactic body radiation by 4 weeks. Clear cell pathology was present in this patient's renal cell carcinoma. This clone appeared once. Repertoires were generated with immunoSEQ multiplex PCR, while TCRdb's copy carries only in-frame clones and drops some. The sample contains about 62,000 clones, around three quarters of which appear only once.

The source material was blood, sampled from a patient whose treatment included radiotherapy and nephrectomy. The receptor's source is a man in his 60s with renal cell carcinoma. This chain joins TRBV5-4 and TRBJ2-5; D is undetermined. The CDR3 bases are TGTGCCAGCAGCTTGGGGAAGAAAGAGACCCAGTACTTC. It yields the protein CASSLGKKETQYF. Supplemented by reference TRBV5-4 and TRBJ2-5, the full variable domain reads ETGVTQSPTHLIKTRGQQVTLRCSSQSGHNTVSWYQQALGQGPQFIFQYYREEENGRGNFPPRFSGLQFPNYSSELNVNALELDDSALYLCASSLGKKETQYFGPGTRLLVL.